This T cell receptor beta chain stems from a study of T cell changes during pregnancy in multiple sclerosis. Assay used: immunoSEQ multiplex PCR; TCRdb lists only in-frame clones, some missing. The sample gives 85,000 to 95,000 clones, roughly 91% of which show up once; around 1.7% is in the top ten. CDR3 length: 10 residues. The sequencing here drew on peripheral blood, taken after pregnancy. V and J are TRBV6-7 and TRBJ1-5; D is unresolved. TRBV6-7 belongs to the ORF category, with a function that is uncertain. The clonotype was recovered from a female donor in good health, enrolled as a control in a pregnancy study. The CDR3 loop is CRSENRALHF. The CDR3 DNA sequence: TGTAGGTCCGAGAACCGAGCACTACATTTT.